These 24 T cell receptor beta chains came from one sample sequenced in a study of CD8 T cells in ankylosing spondylitis. Via MiXCR, TCRdb re-called the 5' RACE reads, giving one row per CDR3 protein. Of approximately 240,000 distinct CDR3 sequences in the sample, 10% to 13% were seen once. Sequenced sample: blood, either unsorted or a sorted T cell fraction (not recorded which). These TCRs come from a male donor with ankylosing spondylitis or in good health (not recorded which).

Points on this clonotype: This sequence may be a read error, since a much larger clone differs from it by one base. The conserved phenylalanine or tryptophan is not found at the CDR3 terminus, so this likely reflects a read error. V gene TRBV20-1 combines with J gene TRBJ1-2; the D gene is possibly TRBD1 (6 bases). CDR3 length equals 15 residues. Deletions cut 3 bases from V and 1 base from J, with 15 bases between. Germline CDR1 reads DFQATT; CDR2 reads SNEGSKA (reference sequence). DNA of the CDR3: TGCAGTGCTAGGAGGGGGTCAGGGGTTAACTATGGCTACACCTCC. Translated, it gives CSARRGSGVNYGYTS.

There are many counts of this clonotype. This chain links TRBV11-2 with TRBJ2-1, with 9 bases aligning to TRBD2. J lost 10 bases, V lost 5 bases, and 3 bases had no gene match. The CDR3 is 12 amino acids. Germline values: CDR1 SGHAT, CDR2 FQNNGV. In DNA, the CDR3 is TGTGCCAGCAGCACCCTAGCGGGGGAGCAGTTCTTC. Translating gives CASSTLAGEQFF.

This clonotype was counted at least ten times. V gene TRBV10-3 combines with J gene TRBJ2-1, with TRBD2 matching 11 bases. Trimming cost V 3 bases and J 7 bases; bases outside gene matches: 2. Germline V gives CDR1 ENHRY, CDR2 SYGVKD. The CDR3 is 14 residues long. The CDR3 sequence: CAISETSGSNEQFF. In DNA form, the CDR3 reads TGTGCCATCAGTGAAACTAGCGGGAGTAATGAGCAGTTCTTC.

This clonotype was picked up many times. The V and J genes are TRBV11-2 and TRBJ1-2; no definite D call. CDR3 length: 13 residues. CDR1 and CDR2 (germline): SGHAT, FQNNGV. With 1 base removed from V and 7 bases from J, the gap between germline ends came to 10 bases. The CDR3 loop reads CASSLVEVGGYTF. Written as DNA, the CDR3 is TGTGCCAGCAGCTTAGTGGAAGTGGGTGGCTACACCTTC. Full variable domain (remainder filled in from reference TRBV11-2 and TRBJ1-2): EAGVAQSPRYKIIEKRQSVAFWCNPISGHATLYWYQQILGQGPKLLIQFQNNGVVDDSQLPKDRFSAERLKGVDSTLKIQPAKLEDSAVYLCASSLVEVGGYTFGSGTRLTVV.

This clonotype was seen at least ten times. The rearrangement links TRBV11-2 to TRBJ2-1, with TRBD2 matching over 9 bases. The CDR3 is made up of 15 amino acids. After removal of 3 bases from V and 6 bases from J, the junction contained 6 bases not matched to a gene. Germline loops: CDR1 SGHAT, CDR2 FQNNGV. The CDR3 coding sequence is TGTGCCAGCAGCTTCGGGCGGGGGGGCGGCAATGAGCAGTTCTTC. Amino acid sequence: CASSFGRGGGNEQFF.

In this sample, this clonotype turned up many times. The rearrangement joins TRBV4-2 to TRBJ2-1; TRBD2 might be the D (6 bases). From germline, CDR1 is LGHNA and CDR2 YNFKEQ. V lost 7 bases, J lost 7 bases, and 17 bases lay in between. The CDR3 loop spans 14 amino acids. The CDR3 is CASTFGGVTNEQFF. The CDR3 nucleotides read TGTGCCAGCACCTTCGGCGGGGTAACAAATGAGCAGTTCTTC.

In its sample, this clonotype was seen a few times. The V and J genes are TRBV7-9 and TRBJ2-7, with 8 positions matching TRBD2. CDR3 length: 15 amino acids. Trimming cost V 5 bases and J 0 bases; bases outside gene matches: 6. CDR1 SEHNR and CDR2 FQNEAQ come from the germline V gene (reference sequence). The CDR3: CASSQRLASSYEQYF. The CDR3 DNA reads as TGTGCCAGCAGCCAGAGACTAGCGAGCTCCTACGAGCAGTACTTC.

This clonotype was counted at least ten times. CDR3 loop: CSVGTSTGNEQFF. In DNA, the CDR3 is TGCAGCGTTGGGACTAGTACCGGGAATGAGCAGTTCTTC. The chain carries TRBV29-1 and TRBJ2-1; 7 bases are shared with TRBD2. The CDR3 is 13 amino acids. The J segment lost 7 bases and the V segment lost 4 bases, leaving 7 bases of the junction unmatched. The germline gives CDR1 SQVTM, CDR2 ANQGSEA.

This clonotype was recorded at least ten times. J is TRBJ2-3 and V is TRBV10-3; TRBD2 agrees at 7 bases. Germline trimming cut 2 bases from V and 7 bases from J; bases unmatched to any gene: 6. CDR1 ENHRY and CDR2 SYGVKD come from the germline V gene. The CDR3 runs 14 residues. As DNA, the CDR3 is TGTGCCATCAGTGAGGGACTAGGACCTTATACGCAGTATTTT. As protein: CAISEGLGPYTQYF.

The V gene is TRBV20-1, the J gene TRBJ2-1, with 10 bases identical to TRBD2. CDR3 size: 14 residues. Germline CDR1 reads DFQATT; CDR2 reads SNEGSKA (reference sequence). Unmatched junction bases numbered 7, after V lost 4 bases and J lost 7 bases. The DNA of the CDR3 is TGCAGTGCTAATACCGGGACTAGCGTGAATGAGCAGTTCTTC. Its translation: CSANTGTSVNEQFF.

This clonotype was picked up many times. This chain joins TRBV20-1 and TRBJ2-3, with 8 bases lining up with TRBD1. The germline CDR1 and CDR2 sequences are DFQATT and SNEGSKA (reference sequence). J gave up 3 bases and V 5 bases, and 10 bases lay outside the gene matches. The CDR3 totals 15 residues. CDR3 DNA: TGCAGTGCTCTTGGACAGGGAGGTTGGACAGATACGCAGTATTTT. Translating it yields CSALGQGGWTDTQYF.

There are a few counts of this clonotype. The CDR3 sequence: CASSDLFAGNTIYF. CDR3 sequence (DNA): TGCGCCAGCAGTGATCTCTTTGCTGGAAACACCATATATTTT. The rearrangement links TRBV10-2 to TRBJ1-3; no reliable D call. Between the trimmed V and J ends, which lost 3 bases and 2 bases, there was a span of 8 bases. Germline V gene data show CDR1 as WSHSY and CDR2 as SAAADI. This CDR3 has 14 residues.

This clonotype has at least ten counts. This chain joins TRBV7-9 and TRBJ1-1; D is unclear. The germline V gene encodes CDR1 SEHNR and CDR2 FQNEAQ (reference sequence). The CDR3 has 13 residues. The V end lost 1 base, the J end lost 5 bases, and 8 bases lay between the germline ends. CDR3 residues: CASSLDSGTEAFF. In nucleotides, the CDR3 is TGTGCCAGCAGCTTAGATAGTGGAACTGAAGCTTTCTTT.

In its sample, this clonotype was seen many times. The chain joins TRBV5-1 to TRBJ2-1, with 10 bases fitting TRBD2. From germline, CDR1 is SGHRS and CDR2 YFSETQ. CDR3 length: 15 amino acids. V was pared by 1 base and J by 9 bases, with 7 bases of the junction left unmatched. CDR3 loop: CASSLSSGGAGEQFF. The DNA of the CDR3 is TGCGCCAGCAGCTTGTCCAGCGGGGGGGCCGGTGAGCAGTTCTTC.

V is TRBV20-1 and J is TRBJ1-1; unclear D gene. The germline V gene encodes CDR1 DFQATT and CDR2 SNEGSKA (reference sequence). The CDR3 is 14 residues long. The CDR3 DNA reads as TGCAGCCACCTGCGGGCAGACCAGAACACTGAAGCTTTCTTT. Encoded protein: CSHLRADQNTEAFF.

This clonotype was seen repeatedly, ten times or more. The chain links TRBV25-1 to TRBJ1-4, with D perhaps TRBD1 (5 bases). Germline values: CDR1 MGHDK, CDR2 SYGVNS. V was pared by 5 bases and J by 5 bases, with 15 bases between. The CDR3 length is 15 residues. CDR3 nucleotide sequence: TGTGCCAGCAGTTGGGGGTCCATCCGGAATGAAAAACTGTTTTTT. This encodes CASSWGSIRNEKLFF.

This clonotype was counted only a few times. The chain joins TRBV10-3 to TRBJ1-3; D perhaps matches TRBD1 (5 bases). The germline CDR1 and CDR2 sequences are ENHRY and SYGVKD. The CDR3 is 14 amino acids. Trimming pared 6 bases from V and 0 bases from J, leaving 9 bases between. DNA for the CDR3: TGTGCCATCAGCAGGGAAAACTCTGGAAACACCATATATTTT. Protein product: CAISRENSGNTIYF.

This clonotype was detected many times. The chain has TRBV30 and TRBJ2-6; TRBD1 might be the D (5 bases). In germline, CDR1 is GTSNPN, CDR2 SVGIG (reference sequence). This CDR3 spans 13 amino acids. Between the trimmed V and J ends, which lost 3 bases and 4 bases, there was a span of 7 bases. CDR3 bases: TGTGCCTGGAGGACAGCCGGGGCCAACGTCCTGACTTTC. Translating it yields CAWRTAGANVLTF.

V is TRBV27 and J is TRBJ2-7; possible D gene TRBD1, 6 bases. This CDR3 comprises 15 residues. Germline values: CDR1 MNHEY, CDR2 SMNVEV (reference sequence). The germline V and J ends were trimmed by 5 bases and 4 bases, with 18 bases remaining between them. The CDR3 coding sequence is TGTGCCAGCAGTCCCACAGGACAGTTCCATTACGAGCAGTACTTC. Protein sequence: CASSPTGQFHYEQYF.

The chain uses TRBV12-3 or TRBV12-4 and TRBJ2-1; the match to TRBD2 covers 16 bases. CDR3 length: 17 residues. V lost 6 bases to trimming and J lost 8 bases; unmatched junction nucleotides: 10. CDR3 sequence (DNA): TGTGCCAGCAGCCCCGGGACTAGCGGGGGGGCTCCGGATGAGCAGTTCTTC. Translated, it gives CASSPGTSGGAPDEQFF.

The chain couples TRBV3-1 to TRBJ2-3, with D unclear. V shed 4 bases and J shed 2 bases, with 13 bases lying between them. The CDR3 has 15 residues. Germline V gene data show CDR1 as LGHDT and CDR2 as YNNKEL (reference sequence). CDR3 DNA: TGTGCCAGCAGCCCGCGGTCCCTCCTCACAGATACGCAGTATTTT. This codes for CASSPRSLLTDTQYF.

This clonotype was detected many times. The chain uses TRBV4-1 and TRBJ1-3; D not certain. CDR3 size: 15 residues. V was shortened by 0 bases and J by 0 bases, with 6 bases between the two germline ends. Germline loops: CDR1 MGHRA, CDR2 YSYEKL. The CDR3 region has the DNA TGCGCCAGCAGCCAAGACGGAATCTCTGGAAACACCATATATTTT. Its protein product is CASSQDGISGNTIYF.

This clonotype was picked up a small number of times. The chain has TRBV30 and TRBJ1-4, with 9 positions matching TRBD1. The J segment lost 1 base and the V segment lost 3 bases, leaving 3 bases of the junction unmatched. The CDR3 totals 15 residues. The germline gives CDR1 GTSNPN, CDR2 SVGIG (reference sequence). This CDR3 reads CAWSRDRVTNEKLFF. CDR3 nucleotide sequence: TGTGCCTGGAGCCGGGACAGGGTAACTAATGAAAAACTGTTTTTT. Looking up the rest from reference TRBV30 and TRBJ1-4 gives the full variable domain: SQTIHQWPATLVQPVGSPLSLECTVEGTSNPNLYWYRQAAGRGLQLLFYSVGIGQISSEVPQNLSASRPQDRQFILSSKKLLLSDSGFYLCAWSRDRVTNEKLFFGSGTQLSVL.

This clonotype was observed at least ten times. This chain uses TRBV30 with TRBJ2-1, with no clear D. CDR1 GTSNPN and CDR2 SVGIG come from the germline V gene (reference sequence). The CDR3 spans 10 residues. The V end lost 2 bases, the J end lost 8 bases, and 4 bases lay between the germline ends. The DNA of the CDR3 is TGTGCCTGGAGTCAGGATGAGCAGTTCTTC. It is translated as CAWSQDEQFF.